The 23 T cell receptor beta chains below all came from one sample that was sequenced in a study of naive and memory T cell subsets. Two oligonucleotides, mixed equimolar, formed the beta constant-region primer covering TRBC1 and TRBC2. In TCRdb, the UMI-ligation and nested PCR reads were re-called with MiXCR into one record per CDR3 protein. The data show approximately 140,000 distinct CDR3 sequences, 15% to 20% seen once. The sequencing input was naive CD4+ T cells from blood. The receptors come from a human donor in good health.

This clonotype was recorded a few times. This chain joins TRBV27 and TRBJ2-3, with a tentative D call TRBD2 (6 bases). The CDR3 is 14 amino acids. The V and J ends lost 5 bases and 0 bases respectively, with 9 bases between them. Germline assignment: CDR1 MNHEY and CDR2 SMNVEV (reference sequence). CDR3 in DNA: TGTGCCAGCAGTCTAGCGACGAGCACAGATACGCAGTATTTT. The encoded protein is CASSLATSTDTQYF.

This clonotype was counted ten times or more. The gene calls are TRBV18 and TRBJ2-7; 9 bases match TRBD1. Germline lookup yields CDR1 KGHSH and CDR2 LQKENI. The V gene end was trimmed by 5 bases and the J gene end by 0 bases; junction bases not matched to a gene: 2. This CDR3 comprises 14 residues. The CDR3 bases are TGTGCCAGCTCAAGGACAGGGGACTCCTACGAGCAGTACTTC. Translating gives CASSRTGDSYEQYF. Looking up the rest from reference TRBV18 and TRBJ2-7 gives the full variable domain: NAGVMQNPRHLVRRRGQEARLRCSPMKGHSHVYWYRQLPEEGLKFMVYLQKENIIDESGMPKERFSAEFPKEGPSILRIQQVVRGDSAAYFCASSRTGDSYEQYFGPGTRLTVT.

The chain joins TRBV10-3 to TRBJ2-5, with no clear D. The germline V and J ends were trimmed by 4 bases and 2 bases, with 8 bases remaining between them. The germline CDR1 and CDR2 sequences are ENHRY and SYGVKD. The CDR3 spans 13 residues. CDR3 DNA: TGTGCCATCAGTGGCCAGCTTCAAGAGACCCAGTACTTC. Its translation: CAISGQLQETQYF.

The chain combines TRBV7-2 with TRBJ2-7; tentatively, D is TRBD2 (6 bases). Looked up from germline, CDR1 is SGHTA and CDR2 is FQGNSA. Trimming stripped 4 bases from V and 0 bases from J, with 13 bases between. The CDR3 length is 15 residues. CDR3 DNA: TGTGCCAGCAGCTCACCAGCGGGCTCCTCCTACGAGCAGTACTTC. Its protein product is CASSSPAGSSYEQYF. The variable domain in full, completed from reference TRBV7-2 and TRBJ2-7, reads GAGVSQSPSNKVTEKGKDVELRCDPISGHTALYWYRQSLGQGLEFLIYFQGNSAPDKSGLPSDRFSAERTGGSVSTLTIQRTQQEDSAVYLCASSSPAGSSYEQYFGPGTRLTVT.

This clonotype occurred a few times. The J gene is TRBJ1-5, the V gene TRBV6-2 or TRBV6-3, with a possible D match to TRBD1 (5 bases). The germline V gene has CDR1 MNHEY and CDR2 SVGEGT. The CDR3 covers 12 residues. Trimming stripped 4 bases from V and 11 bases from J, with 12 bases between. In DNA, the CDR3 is TGTGCCAGCAGTTGGGGCAGTGAAACCCAGCATTTT. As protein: CASSWGSETQHF.

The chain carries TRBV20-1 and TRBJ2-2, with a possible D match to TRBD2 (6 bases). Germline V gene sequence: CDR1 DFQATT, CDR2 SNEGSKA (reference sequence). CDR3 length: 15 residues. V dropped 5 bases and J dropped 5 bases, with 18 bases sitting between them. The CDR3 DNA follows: TGCAGTGCTGCCGAGACCGAGGGAGGAACCGGGGAGCTGTTTTTT. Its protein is CSAAETEGGTGELFF.

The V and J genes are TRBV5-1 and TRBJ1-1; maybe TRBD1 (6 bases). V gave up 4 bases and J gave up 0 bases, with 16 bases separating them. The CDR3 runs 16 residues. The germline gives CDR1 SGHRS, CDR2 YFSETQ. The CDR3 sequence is CASSDYGTTMNTEAFF. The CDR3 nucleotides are TGCGCCAGCAGCGATTATGGGACAACCATGAACACTGAAGCTTTCTTT.

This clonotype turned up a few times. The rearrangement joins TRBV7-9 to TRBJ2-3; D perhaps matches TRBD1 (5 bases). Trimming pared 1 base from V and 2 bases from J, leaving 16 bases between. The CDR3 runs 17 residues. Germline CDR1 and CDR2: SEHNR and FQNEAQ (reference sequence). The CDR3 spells CASSLGQGFSFTDTQYF. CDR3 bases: TGTGCCAGCAGCTTAGGCCAGGGATTCTCTTTCACAGATACGCAGTATTTT.

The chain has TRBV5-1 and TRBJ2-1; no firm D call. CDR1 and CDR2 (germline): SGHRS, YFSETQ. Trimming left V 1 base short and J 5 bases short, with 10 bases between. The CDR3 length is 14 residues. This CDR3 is CASSLRSDNNEQFF. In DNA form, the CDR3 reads TGCGCCAGCAGCTTGAGGTCGGATAACAATGAGCAGTTCTTC.

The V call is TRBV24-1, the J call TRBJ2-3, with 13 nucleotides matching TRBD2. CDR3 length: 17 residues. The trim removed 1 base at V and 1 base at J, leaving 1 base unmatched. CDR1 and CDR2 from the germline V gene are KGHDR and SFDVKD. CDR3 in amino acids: CATSDFGLAGGTDTQYF. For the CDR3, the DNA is TGTGCCACCAGTGATTTCGGACTAGCGGGAGGCACAGATACGCAGTATTTT.

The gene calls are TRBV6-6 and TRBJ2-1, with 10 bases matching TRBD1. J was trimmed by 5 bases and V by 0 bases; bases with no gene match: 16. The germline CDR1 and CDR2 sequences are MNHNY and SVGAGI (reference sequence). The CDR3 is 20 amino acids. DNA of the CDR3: TGTGCCAGCAGTTACTCCGGGACAGGGGTGTTTCCGACCCCCGACAATGAGCAGTTCTTC. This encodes CASSYSGTGVFPTPDNEQFF.

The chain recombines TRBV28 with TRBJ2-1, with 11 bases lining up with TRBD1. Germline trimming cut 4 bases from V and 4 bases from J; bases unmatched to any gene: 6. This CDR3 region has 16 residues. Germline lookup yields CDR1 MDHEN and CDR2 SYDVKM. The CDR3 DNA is TGTGCCAGCAGTTCGCCCGGGACAGGGGGATACAATGAGCAGTTCTTC. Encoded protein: CASSSPGTGGYNEQFF.

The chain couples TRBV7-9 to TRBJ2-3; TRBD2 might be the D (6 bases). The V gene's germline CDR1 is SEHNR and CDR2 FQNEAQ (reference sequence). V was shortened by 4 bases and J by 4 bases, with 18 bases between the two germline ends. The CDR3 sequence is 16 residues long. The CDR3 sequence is CASSSALDGSSDTQYF. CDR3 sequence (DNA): TGTGCCAGCAGCTCCGCCTTGGACGGGAGTTCAGATACGCAGTATTTT.

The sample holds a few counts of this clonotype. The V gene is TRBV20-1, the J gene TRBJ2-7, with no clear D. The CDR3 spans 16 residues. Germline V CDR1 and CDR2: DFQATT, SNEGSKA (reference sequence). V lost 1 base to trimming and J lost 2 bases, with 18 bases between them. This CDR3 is CSARGITTLDPYEQYF. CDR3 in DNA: TGCAGTGCTAGAGGGATTACTACCCTTGACCCCTACGAGCAGTACTTC.

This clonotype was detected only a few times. CDR3 bases: TGCAGCGTTGGTGCGGGCACTGAAGCTTTCTTT. Its translation: CSVGAGTEAFF. The gene calls are TRBV29-1 and TRBJ1-1; no definite D call. The CDR3 has 11 amino acids. Trimming took off 4 bases at V and 4 bases at J, with 7 bases between the two ends. The V gene's germline CDR1 is SQVTM and CDR2 ANQGSEA.

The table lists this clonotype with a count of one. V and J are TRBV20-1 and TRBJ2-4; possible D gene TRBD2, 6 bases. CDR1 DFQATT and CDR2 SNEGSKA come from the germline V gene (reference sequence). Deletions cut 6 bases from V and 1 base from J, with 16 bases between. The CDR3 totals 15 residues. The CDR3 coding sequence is TGCAGTGCGGAAGCGGGCAGTGGGGCCAAAAACATTCAGTACTTC. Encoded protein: CSAEAGSGAKNIQYF.

The CDR3 here is CASKKRREHSTDTQYF. In DNA, the CDR3 is TGTGCCAGCAAAAAACGGCGGGAACATAGCACAGATACGCAGTATTTT. This chain links TRBV2 with TRBJ2-3; possible D gene TRBD2, 6 bases. Germline lookup yields CDR1 SNHLY and CDR2 FYNNEI. Deletions cut 7 bases from V and 0 bases from J, with 17 bases between. The CDR3 sequence is 16 residues long.

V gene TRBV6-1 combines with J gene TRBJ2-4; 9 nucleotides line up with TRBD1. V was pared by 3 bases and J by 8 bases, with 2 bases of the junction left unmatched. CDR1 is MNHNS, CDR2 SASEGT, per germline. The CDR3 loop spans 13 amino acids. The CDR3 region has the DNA TGTGCCAGCAGTGAGGACAGGGGTGACATTCAGTACTTC. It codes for CASSEDRGDIQYF.

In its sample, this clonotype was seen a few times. The CDR3 DNA reads TGTGCCAGCAGTTTATTTGGACTAGCGGTGGGTGGTGGATACGCAGATACGCAGTATTTT. Residues: CASSLFGLAVGGGYADTQYF. The chain couples TRBV27 to TRBJ2-3, with 10 bases matching TRBD2. CDR1 is MNHEY, CDR2 SMNVEV, per germline (reference sequence). The CDR3 sequence is 20 residues long. The V and J ends lost 1 base and 4 bases, in that order; junction bases with no gene match: 17.

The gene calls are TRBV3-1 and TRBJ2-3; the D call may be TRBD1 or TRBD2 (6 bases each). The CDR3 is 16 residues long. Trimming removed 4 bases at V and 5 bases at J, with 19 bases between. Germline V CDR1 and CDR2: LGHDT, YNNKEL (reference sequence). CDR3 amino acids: CASSRQGGSGRDTQYF. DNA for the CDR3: TGTGCCAGCAGCCGACAAGGGGGTAGCGGTAGAGATACGCAGTATTTT.

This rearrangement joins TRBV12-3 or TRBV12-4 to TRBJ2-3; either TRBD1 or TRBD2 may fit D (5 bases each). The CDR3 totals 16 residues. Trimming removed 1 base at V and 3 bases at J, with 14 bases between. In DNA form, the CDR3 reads TGTGCCAGCAGTTTAGGGGGGTTTCCTCCGACAGATACGCAGTATTTT. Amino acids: CASSLGGFPPTDTQYF.

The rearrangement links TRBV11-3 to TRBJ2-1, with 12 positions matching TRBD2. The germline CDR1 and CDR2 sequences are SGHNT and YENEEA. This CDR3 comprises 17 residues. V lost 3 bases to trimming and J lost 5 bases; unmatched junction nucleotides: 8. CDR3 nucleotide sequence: TGTGCCAGCAGCTTGGACGGGCGGACTAGCGGGAACAATGAGCAGTTCTTC. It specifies CASSLDGRTSGNNEQFF.

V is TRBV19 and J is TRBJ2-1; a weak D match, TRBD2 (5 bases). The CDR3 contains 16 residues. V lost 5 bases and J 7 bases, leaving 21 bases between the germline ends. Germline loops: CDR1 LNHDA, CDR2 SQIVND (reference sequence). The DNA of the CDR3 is TGTGCCAGTAGTCCTACCGATTTCATGGGAGTGAATGAGCAGTTCTTC. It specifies CASSPTDFMGVNEQFF. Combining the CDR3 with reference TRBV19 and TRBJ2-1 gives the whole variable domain DGGITQSPKYLFRKEGQNVTLSCEQNLNHDAMYWYRQDPGQGLRLIYYSQIVNDFQKGDIAEGYSVSREKKESFPLTVTSAQKNPTAFYLCASSPTDFMGVNEQFFGPGTRLTVL.